This T cell receptor (beta chain) comes out of a study of cytomegalovirus exposure and HLA in healthy donors. This clone occurred a few times. CDR3 length: 13 residues. The V and J ends lost 4 bases and 4 bases respectively, with 8 bases between them. Looked up from germline, CDR1 is SNHLY and CDR2 is FYNNEI. PCR employed 60 Vbeta and 13 Jbeta primers. Produced via immunoSEQ multiplex PCR; TCRdb's table is partial and in-frame only. The sample has 210,000 or so clones, less than 85% seen once. Sequenced sample: PBMCs. The gene calls are TRBV2 and TRBJ2-1; D gene unclear. The origin of this receptor is a man younger than 35 in good health and CMV-seronegative. DNA of the CDR3: TGTGCCAGCAGTGGCGTACTTTACAATGAGCAGTTCTTC. Amino acid sequence: CASSGVLYNEQFF.